What follows are 15 T cell receptor beta chains derived from one specimen sequenced in a study of siplizumab effects on memory and regulatory T cells. Sequencing used immunoSEQ multiplex PCR; TCRdb keeps in-frame clones, though not all of them. The profile shows about 120,000 clones, about 94% of them singletons. The sample taken for sequencing was non-Treg CD4+ T cells sorted from blood. These receptors were collected from a human donor in good health.

The table lists this clone with a count of one. V usage is TRBV19 and J usage is TRBJ2-5; TRBD2 is a possible D gene (5 bases). V was clipped by 10 bases and J by 1 base, with 10 bases between them. Germline CDR1 is LNHDA and CDR2 is SQIVND (reference sequence). The CDR3 has 12 residues. In DNA, the CDR3 is TGTGCCACGTCTAGCAGCCAAGAGACCCAGTACTTC. Its protein is CATSSSQETQYF.

The chain recombines TRBV5-1 with TRBJ1-3, with D maybe TRBD1 (5 bases). Between the trimmed V and J ends, which lost 0 bases and 3 bases, there was a span of 13 bases. The CDR3 extends over 16 amino acids. CDR1 and CDR2 (germline): SGHRS, YFSETQ. The CDR3 sequence: CASSLGQGPFGNTIYF. For the CDR3, the DNA is TGCGCCAGCAGCTTGGGGCAGGGCCCGTTTGGAAACACCATATATTTT. Variable domain in full (rest from reference TRBV5-1 and TRBJ1-3): KAGVTQTPRYLIKTRGQQVTLSCSPISGHRSVSWYQQTPGQGLQFLFEYFSETQRNKGNFPGRFSGRQFSNSRSEMNVSTLELGDSALYLCASSLGQGPFGNTIYFGEGSWLTVV.

The chain combines TRBV5-4 with TRBJ2-5, with 10 bases that match TRBD2. V gave up 4 bases and J gave up 1 base; unmatched junction bases: 10. CDR3 size: 17 residues. Germline assignment: CDR1 SGHNT and CDR2 YYREEE (reference sequence). In nucleotides, the CDR3 is TGTGCCAGCAGCCCCTCTAAAGCGGGGGGGCTCCAAGAGACCCAGTACTTC. Translation gives CASSPSKAGGLQETQYF.

This sequence joins TRBV19 and TRBJ1-2, with TRBD1 as a possible D gene (5 bases). The V and J ends lost 6 bases and 5 bases respectively, with 16 bases between them. The CDR3 is 14 residues long. In germline, CDR1 is LNHDA, CDR2 SQIVND (reference sequence). CDR3 DNA: TGTGCCAGTAGGACAGTTACACCCCCTTATGGCTACACCTTC. It encodes CASRTVTPPYGYTF.

The gene calls are TRBV5-4 and TRBJ2-3; TRBD2 agrees at 9 bases. Germline-derived CDR1 and CDR2 are SGHNT and YYREEE (reference sequence). The CDR3 consists of 15 residues. V was clipped by 4 bases and J by 1 base; unmatched bases: 4. The CDR3 protein is CASSRSGSGTDTQYF. CDR3 coding DNA: TGTGCCAGCAGCCGTAGCGGGAGCGGCACAGATACGCAGTATTTT.

J is TRBJ1-5 and V is TRBV15, with D perhaps TRBD1 (6 bases). Germline assignment: CDR1 LNHNV and CDR2 YYDKDF (reference sequence). The V end lost 0 bases, the J end lost 4 bases, and 19 bases lay between the germline ends. This CDR3 has 18 amino acids. The CDR3 reads CATSRDKDEQGTNQPQHF. The CDR3 coding sequence is TGTGCCACCAGCAGAGATAAAGACGAACAGGGAACTAATCAGCCCCAGCATTTT.

This chain links TRBV6-5 with TRBJ2-7; a weak D match, TRBD1 (6 bases). Germline V gene data show CDR1 as MNHEY and CDR2 as SVGAGI. V lost 6 bases, J lost 3 bases, and 12 bases lay in between. The length of the CDR3 is 13 residues. CDR3 loop: CASSRGQSYEQYF. The CDR3 DNA follows: TGTGCCAGCAGCCGAGGACAGAGCTACGAGCAGTACTTC.

This chain joins TRBV5-3 and TRBJ1-4; no clear D gene. TRBV5-3 counts as an open reading frame of uncertain function. This CDR3 has 18 amino acids. Trimming removed 4 bases from V and 0 bases from J, with 19 bases in between. CDR3 DNA: TGTGCCAGAAGCCACACCGGCGGCCCCCCCGCAACTAATGAAAAACTGTTTTTT. Translating it yields CARSHTGGPPATNEKLFF.

This clone was counted a single time. This chain connects TRBV7-9 to TRBJ1-4, with D unclear. CDR1 is SEHNR and CDR2 is FQNEAQ in the germline V gene (reference sequence). The germline V and J ends were trimmed by 0 bases and 0 bases, with 5 bases remaining between them. This CDR3 comprises 15 residues. In nucleotides, the CDR3 is TGTGCCAGCAGCTTAGCCACGACAACTAATGAAAAACTGTTTTTT. Residues: CASSLATTTNEKLFF.

The rearrangement links TRBV29-1 to TRBJ1-1; D remains unclear. V was clipped by 4 bases and J by 3 bases, with 6 bases between them. CDR3 length: 11 residues. Germline-derived CDR1 and CDR2 are SQVTM and ANQGSEA. The CDR3 DNA reads as TGCAGCGTTGTTCGGGACACTGAAGCTTTCTTT. It translates to CSVVRDTEAFF.

In this sample, this clone turned up a few times. The chain employs TRBV2 and TRBJ2-7, with a tentative D call TRBD2 (5 bases). Trimming removed 0 bases from V and 4 bases from J, with 13 bases in between. This CDR3 region has 15 residues. CDR1 and CDR2 (germline): SNHLY, FYNNEI. CDR3 coding DNA: TGTGCCAGCAGTGAAGCGCGGAGCGGCCTTTACGAGCAGTACTTC. Its protein product is CASSEARSGLYEQYF.

The chain has TRBV10-3 and TRBJ1-2, with a tentative D call TRBD1 (6 bases). The CDR3 has 13 amino acids. Deletions cut 9 bases from V and 2 bases from J, with 13 bases between. Germline values: CDR1 ENHRY, CDR2 SYGVKD. As DNA, the CDR3 is TGTGCCATAAACCAAGGACAGAACTATGGCTACACCTTC. Its protein product is CAINQGQNYGYTF.

The chain carries TRBV6-5 and TRBJ2-7; D possibly uses TRBD1 or TRBD2 (6 bases each). The CDR3 loop spans 15 amino acids. V lost 5 bases to trimming and J lost 6 bases, with 20 bases between them. Germline V lookup: CDR1 MNHEY, CDR2 SVGAGI. The CDR3 region has the DNA TGTGCCAGCAGTATCTATCGGGGGCTTCCGTCCGAGCAGTACTTC. It yields the protein CASSIYRGLPSEQYF.

The chain carries TRBV6-1 and TRBJ2-5; D perhaps matches TRBD1 (5 bases). CDR1 and CDR2 from the germline V gene are MNHNS and SASEGT. The CDR3 has 12 residues. V gave up 1 base and J gave up 8 bases, with 8 bases separating them. The CDR3 bases are TGTGCCAGCAGTGAAGGGCAGGGAACCCAGTACTTC. Amino acids: CASSEGQGTQYF.

There are a few counts of this clone. This sample includes further DNA sequences coding for the same CDR3. The chain links TRBV6-5 to TRBJ1-3; possibly TRBD1 for D (5 bases). This CDR3 has 15 residues. Between the trimmed V and J ends, which lost 2 bases and 0 bases, there was a span of 8 bases. Germline values: CDR1 MNHEY, CDR2 SVGAGI. CDR3 residues: CASSYGAGSGNTIYF. The CDR3 DNA follows: TGTGCCAGCAGTTACGGGGCAGGCTCTGGAAACACCATATATTTT.